These T cell receptor beta chains were read from a single sample in a study of T cells after yellow fever vaccination. TCRdb fed the 5' RACE reads into MiXCR, producing one record per CDR3 protein. The data hold about 430,000 distinct CDR3 sequences, with about 19% observed a single time. The sample in question was PBMCs, obtained before the yellow fever booster vaccination. Source of these receptors: a man aged 18 to 30 who received the YFV17D yellow fever vaccine. CDR3s include the opening cysteine and the closing phenylalanine or tryptophan. Fields, in order: V gene, J gene, clone size, CDR3 protein. Clone size, where shown, is once, few, many, or a class for clones that have expanded.

>TRBV7-9|TRBJ1-4|few
CASSLTELNEKLFF
>TRBV2|TRBJ2-3|few
CASSEASRSDTQYF
>TRBV5-4|TRBJ2-5|-
CASSWDSGTQYF
>TRBV4-3|TRBJ1-6|-
CASSLGGQGNSPLHF
>TRBV7-7|TRBJ2-1|few
CASSLAGGDEQFF
>TRBV18|TRBJ2-6|few
CASSPLGGTSSGANVLTF
>TRBV10-3|TRBJ2-1|-
CAISERDRYNEQFF
>TRBV7-6|TRBJ2-3|few
CASRETSGGRNTDTQYF
>TRBV20-1|TRBJ1-2|few
CSARDPSGQSNGYTF
>TRBV4-1|TRBJ2-3|-
CASSSPPGTSDTDTQYF
>TRBV7-9|TRBJ2-1|few
CASSPGTRLNEQFF
>TRBV5-4|TRBJ2-3|few
CAGTSYYTDTQYF
>TRBV20-1|TRBJ2-3|few
CSAPVPGTDTQYF
>TRBV7-3|TRBJ2-3|-
CASSPAVLTDTQYF
>TRBV10-3|TRBJ2-5|few
CAIRVADGSWTQYF
>TRBV7-3|TRBJ1-2|-
CASSEKPGQGLYGYTF
>TRBV19|TRBJ1-5|few
CATRRGASVNQPQHF
>TRBV29-1|TRBJ2-2|-
CSVYSGTGPGELFF
>TRBV4-3|TRBJ2-5|many
CASSQDLQGAKETQYF
>TRBV3-1|TRBJ1-4|-
CASSSKGDPATNEKLFF
>TRBV5-1|TRBJ1-1|-
CASLSENTEAFF
>TRBV20-1|TRBJ2-5|few
CSATAGTSEETQYF
>TRBV4-3|TRBJ2-1|few
CASSQTRTGADEQFF
>TRBV4-1|TRBJ2-5|-
CASSSLAGVSRVQYF
>TRBV12-3/TRBV12-4|TRBJ2-4|few
CASTAGWGFAKNIQYF
>TRBV20-1|TRBJ2-3|few
CSARGSSDTQYF
>TRBV18|TRBJ2-5|many
CASSPFGGEETQYF
>TRBV11-2|TRBJ1-5|-
CASSSTGPQHF
>TRBV25-1|TRBJ2-1|-
CASSAPTGTGIYNEQFF
>TRBV5-1|TRBJ2-5|-
CASRDLGQGQETQYF
>TRBV27|TRBJ2-5|few
CASSLIGQVQETQYF
>TRBV6-1|TRBJ2-3|-
CASSPTGSTDTQYF
>TRBV5-1|TRBJ2-3|-
CASSLRGTDADTQYF
>TRBV5-1|TRBJ1-2|few
CASRDSVLEYGYTF
>TRBV12-3/TRBV12-4|TRBJ1-2|few
CASSLQQESGYGYTF
>TRBV5-1|TRBJ2-7|-
CASSFRETYEQYF
>TRBV21-1|TRBJ2-2|-
CASSKEKRGASGELFF
>TRBV5-6|TRBJ2-5|few
CASSLVASGTQETQYF
>TRBV7-3|TRBJ2-1|many
CASSPLAGSYNEQFF
>TRBV2|TRBJ2-1|once
CASTLDSYNEQFF
>TRBV6-6|TRBJ2-7|-
CASSYRGDSRQYF
>TRBV10-3|TRBJ1-2|few
CAISVSGTGNYGYTF
>TRBV5-5|TRBJ2-1|-
CASSLAETLHLRWDEQFF
>TRBV9|TRBJ1-6|few
CASSPQGGHDSPLHF